The sequence of this TCR beta chain was determined in a study of T cell changes during pregnancy in multiple sclerosis. Sequencing used immunoSEQ multiplex PCR; TCRdb keeps in-frame clones, though not all of them. The sample holds about 50,000 clones, 85% to 95% seen once. V lost 9 bases to trimming and J lost 6 bases; unmatched junction nucleotides: 8. The CDR3 runs to 14 residues. Germline-derived CDR1 and CDR2 are LNHNV and YYDKDF (reference sequence). This sample comprised CD4+ T cells from peripheral blood mononuclear cells, obtained in the third trimester of pregnancy. V gene TRBV15 combines with J gene TRBJ2-5, with TRBD1 matching over 12 bases. This sequence originates from a female donor with multiple sclerosis, enrolled in a pregnancy study. The CDR3 DNA follows: TGTGCCACGGGCGGGACAGGGGGCGTAAAGACCCAGTACTTC. This codes for CATGGTGGVKTQYF.